This entry concerns a single T cell receptor (beta chain). A far larger clone is one nucleotide away, so this likely arose from a read error. This entry is derived from a study of low-dose radiotherapy and immunotherapy resistance in tumors. Time point: after trial treatment. Documented treatment: LDRT plus nivolumab, ipilimumab, low-dose cyclophosphamide and aspirin (RACIN trial). Both TCRalpha and TCRbeta chains were reverse transcribed with V-gene-specific primers. Both a constant-region primer and a V-primer adapter served to amplify TCRs across roughly 20 PCR cycles. MiXCR, applied by TCRdb to the reads, yields one record per CDR3 protein. This table holds roughly 100,000 distinct CDR3 sequences, under 25% found once. This TCR derives from a male donor with prostate cancer. The specimen was PBMCs, collected after low-dose radiotherapy plus immunotherapy.

The CDR3 DNA reads as TGTGCCAGCGGGAGCTCCTACGAGCAGTTCTTC. Amino acid sequence: CASGSSYEQFF. The chain links TRBV2 to TRBJ2-1; the D gene is possibly TRBD2 (5 bases). V lost 8 bases and J 10 bases, leaving 12 bases between the germline ends. This CDR3 contains 11 residues. CDR1 SNHLY and CDR2 FYNNEI come from the germline V gene. Drawing the rest from reference TRBV2 and TRBJ2-1, the complete variable domain is EPEVTQTPSHQVTQMGQEVILRCVPISNHLYFYWYRQILGQKVEFLVSFYNNEISEKSEIFDDQFSVERPDGSNFTLKIRSTKLEDSAMYFCASGSSYEQFFGPGTRLTVL.